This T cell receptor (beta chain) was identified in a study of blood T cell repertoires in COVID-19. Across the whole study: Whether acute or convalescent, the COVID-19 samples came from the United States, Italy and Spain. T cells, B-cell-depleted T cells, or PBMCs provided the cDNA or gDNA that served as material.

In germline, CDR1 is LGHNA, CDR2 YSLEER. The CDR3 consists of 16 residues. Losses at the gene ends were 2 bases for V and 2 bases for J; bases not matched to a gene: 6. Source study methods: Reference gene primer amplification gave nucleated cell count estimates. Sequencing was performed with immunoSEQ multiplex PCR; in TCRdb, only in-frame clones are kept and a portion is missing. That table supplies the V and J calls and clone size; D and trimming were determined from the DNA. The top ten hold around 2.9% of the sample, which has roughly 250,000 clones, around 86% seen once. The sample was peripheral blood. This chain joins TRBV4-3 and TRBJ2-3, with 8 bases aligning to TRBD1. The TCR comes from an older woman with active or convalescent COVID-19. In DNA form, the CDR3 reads TGCGCCAGCAGCCAATTCCGGGACAGGCCCACAGATACGCAGTATTTT. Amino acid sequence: CASSQFRDRPTDTQYF.